This T cell receptor (beta chain) was recorded in a study of blood T cell repertoires in COVID-19. Study background: The samples span acute and convalescent COVID-19 from the United States, Italy and Spain. Sample material is recorded as cDNA or gDNA derived from T cells, B-cell-depleted T cells, or PBMCs.

This clone was counted between two and nine times. Deletions cut 3 bases from V and 8 bases from J, with 11 bases between. Germline CDR1 SGHKS, CDR2 YYEKEE (reference sequence). This CDR3 is 13 amino acids long. In the original processing: Amplification of reference gene primers provided the estimated nucleated cell counts. The protocol was immunoSEQ multiplex PCR, while the TCRdb copy is restricted to in-frame clones and leaves out a portion. For V, J and clone size, that table is used; D and trimming come from the DNA. Here the sample spans some 96,000 clones, roughly 79% being singletons. The sample comprised peripheral blood. This TCR was recovered from a man in his 70s with active or convalescent COVID-19. The chain has TRBV5-5 and TRBJ1-4; perhaps TRBD1 as D (5 bases). The CDR3 sequence: CASSWAGTEKLFF. The CDR3 bases are TGTGCCAGCAGCTGGGCGGGGACCGAAAAACTGTTTTTT.